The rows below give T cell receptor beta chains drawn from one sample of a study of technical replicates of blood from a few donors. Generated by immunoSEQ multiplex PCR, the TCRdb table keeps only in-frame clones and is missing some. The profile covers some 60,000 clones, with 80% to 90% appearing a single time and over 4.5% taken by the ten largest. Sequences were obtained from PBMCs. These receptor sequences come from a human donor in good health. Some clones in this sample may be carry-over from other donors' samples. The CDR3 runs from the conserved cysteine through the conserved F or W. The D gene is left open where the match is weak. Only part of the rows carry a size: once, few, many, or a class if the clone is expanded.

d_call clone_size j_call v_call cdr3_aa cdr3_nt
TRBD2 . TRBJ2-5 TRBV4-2 CASSQENSGRAVETQYF TGTGCCAGCAGCCAAGAGAATAGCGGGAGGGCCGTAGAGACCCAGTACTTC
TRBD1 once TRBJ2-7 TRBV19 CASGDRGDYEQYF TGTGCCAGTGGGGACAGGGGGGACTACGAGCAGTACTTC
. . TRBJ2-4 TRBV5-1 CASSTPGSERENIQYF TGCGCCAGCAGCACACCCGGGTCGGAGAGGGAAAACATTCAGTACTTC
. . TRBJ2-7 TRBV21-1 CASSKGVGVGEQYF TGTGCCAGCAGCAAAGGGGTGGGAGTAGGCGAGCAGTACTTC
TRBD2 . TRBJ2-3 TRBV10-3 CAISETTSGDTQYF TGTGCCATCAGTGAAACGACTAGCGGGGATACGCAGTATTTT
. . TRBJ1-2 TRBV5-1 CASSSDLGGIYGYTF TGCGCCAGCAGCTCGGATCTCGGGGGTATCTATGGCTACACCTTC
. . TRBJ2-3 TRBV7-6 CASSPGTDTQYF TGTGCCAGCAGCCCGGGTACAGATACGCAGTATTTT
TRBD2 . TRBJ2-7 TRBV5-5 CASSPGLATYEQYF TGTGCCAGCAGCCCGGGACTAGCGACCTACGAGCAGTACTTC
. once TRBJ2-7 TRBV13 CASSLPLDRKYF TGTGCCAGCAGCCTACCACTCGACAGGAAGTACTTC
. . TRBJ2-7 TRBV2 CAGRRSVEQYF TGTGCCGGCCGACGAAGCGTTGAGCAGTACTTC
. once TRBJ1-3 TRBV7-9 CASSSGGVDTIYF TGTGCCAGCAGCTCGGGAGGGGTGGACACCATATATTTT
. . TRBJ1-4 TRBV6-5 CASSYSIGGDGKLFF TGTGCCAGCAGTTACTCGATCGGAGGGGACGGAAAACTGTTTTTT
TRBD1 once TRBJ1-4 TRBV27 CASSLDRAEKLFF TGTGCCAGCAGTTTGGACAGGGCCGAAAAACTGTTTTTT
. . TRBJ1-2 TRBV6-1 CASIDAGDGYTF TGTGCCAGCATTGATGCGGGTGATGGCTACACCTTC
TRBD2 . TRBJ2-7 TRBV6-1 CASRRTSGAYEQYF TGTGCCAGCAGAAGGACTAGCGGGGCCTACGAGCAGTACTTC